One sample yielded the 20 T cell receptor beta chains listed below, sequenced in a study of monozygotic twins with inflammatory bowel disease. TCRdb reanalyzed the 5' RACE reads and collapses them to one entry per CDR3 protein, without DNA. The listing contains 210,000 or so distinct CDR3 sequences. Specimen: blood. The receptors stem from a human donor with ulcerative colitis or Crohn's disease, or a healthy co-twin of an affected twin (not recorded which).

The rearrangement uses TRBV28 and TRBJ1-1; no DNA is available, so the TRBD1 call from TCRdb remains unchecked. The CDR3 totals 11 residues. Looked up from germline, CDR1 is MDHEN and CDR2 is SYDVKM. The CDR3 loop is CASSQTVEAFF.

The J gene is TRBJ2-1, the V gene TRBV20-1. The CDR3 is 15 amino acids. Germline CDR1 reads DFQATT; CDR2 reads SNEGSKA (reference sequence). CDR3: CSARVLRIAVYEQFF.

The genes are TRBV28 and TRBJ2-7. The CDR3 has 14 residues. CDR1 and CDR2 (germline): MDHEN, SYDVKM. The CDR3 sequence is CASSSPTVSYEQYF.

The rearrangement uses TRBV19 and TRBJ2-2; TCRdb reports TRBD1, a call that lacks DNA to check it against. The CDR3 is made up of 16 amino acids. Germline V gene sequence: CDR1 LNHDA, CDR2 SQIVND (reference sequence). The CDR3 loop reads CASSILTTGAGGELFF. Combining the CDR3 with reference TRBV19 and TRBJ2-2 gives the whole variable domain DGGITQSPKYLFRKEGQNVTLSCEQNLNHDAMYWYRQDPGQGLRLIYYSQIVNDFQKGDIAEGYSVSREKKESFPLTVTSAQKNPTAFYLCASSILTTGAGGELFFGEGSRLTVL.

V is TRBV2 and J is TRBJ1-2; the D gene TCRdb calls, TRBD1, cannot be checked with no DNA. Per the germline V gene, CDR1 is SNHLY and CDR2 is FYNNEI. The length of the CDR3 is 14 residues. This CDR3 reads CASSGQGTHYGYTF.

The chain employs TRBV6-1 and TRBJ1-1; TCRdb's D gene call, TRBD1, goes unchecked for lack of DNA. This CDR3 comprises 16 residues. Germline V gives CDR1 MNHNS, CDR2 SASEGT. The CDR3 is CASSRAGARRDTEAFF.

The CDR3 sequence: CASSLFPYESRELFF. The rearrangement joins TRBV11-2 to TRBJ2-2; checking the TCRdb D call of TRBD1 is not possible without DNA. Germline V gene data show CDR1 as SGHAT and CDR2 as FQNNGV. The CDR3 is made up of 15 amino acids.

The gene calls are TRBV18 and TRBJ1-5; absent DNA, TCRdb's TRBD1 call cannot be checked. The germline CDR1 and CDR2 sequences are KGHSH and LQKENI. The CDR3 spans 14 residues. The CDR3 protein is CASSPTGMDPPQHF.

The chain carries TRBV29-1 and TRBJ2-1; TCRdb's D gene call, TRBD1, goes unchecked for lack of DNA. Looked up from germline, CDR1 is SQVTM and CDR2 is ANQGSEA. This CDR3 spans 15 amino acids. The CDR3: CSVERGTGGYNEQFF.

The chain joins TRBV3-1 to TRBJ1-1; TCRdb names TRBD1, which stays unverified in the absence of DNA. This CDR3 comprises 13 residues. The germline CDR1 and CDR2 sequences are LGHDT and YNNKEL (reference sequence). CDR3 loop: CASSGGDHTEAFF.

V is TRBV7-2 and J is TRBJ1-5; the TRBD1 assignment by TCRdb is unverifiable without DNA. CDR1 and CDR2 (germline): SGHTA, FQGNSA. The CDR3 consists of 16 residues. CDR3: CASSLEAGGWNQPQHF.

The chain employs TRBV11-3 and TRBJ2-7; checking the TCRdb D call of TRBD1 is not possible without DNA. CDR3 length: 14 amino acids. The germline CDR1 and CDR2 sequences are SGHNT and YENEEA. Here the CDR3 reads CASSPDRLSYEQYF.

The chain employs TRBV12-3 or TRBV12-4 and TRBJ2-3. The CDR3 covers 14 residues. CDR3 in amino acids: CASSYTSSTDTQYF.

The chain uses TRBV12-3 or TRBV12-4 and TRBJ2-5. The CDR3 has 12 amino acids. The CDR3 sequence: CASSLREETQYF.

V gene TRBV5-5 combines with J gene TRBJ2-3. CDR1 and CDR2 (germline): SGHKS, YYEKEE (reference sequence). CDR3 length: 15 residues. The CDR3 region is CASSLDRVESATQYF. Using reference TRBV5-5 and TRBJ2-3 for the parts outside the CDR3, the full variable domain is DAGVTQSPTHLIKTRGQQVTLRCSPISGHKSVSWYQQVLGQGPQFIFQYYEKEERGRGNFPDRFSARQFPNYSSELNVNALLLGDSALYLCASSLDRVESATQYFGPGTRLTVL.

V and J are TRBV3-1 and TRBJ2-1; the TCRdb call, TRBD2, lacks DNA for checking. Per the germline V gene, CDR1 is LGHDT and CDR2 is YNNKEL (reference sequence). This CDR3 spans 17 amino acids. The CDR3 loop reads CASTSGTSGPSYNEQFF.

The CDR3 reads CASSAGPHSNQPQHF. J is TRBJ1-5 and V is TRBV19; as DNA is missing, the TRBD1 call by TCRdb cannot be tested. CDR1 and CDR2 (germline): LNHDA, SQIVND (reference sequence). The CDR3 is made up of 15 amino acids.

This chain connects TRBV7-2 to TRBJ1-5; TCRdb names TRBD1, which stays unverified in the absence of DNA. Germline lookup yields CDR1 SGHTA and CDR2 FQGNSA. The CDR3 loop spans 13 amino acids. The CDR3 protein is CASSPHAGQPQHF.

This rearrangement joins TRBV20-1 to TRBJ1-1; the D call from TCRdb, TRBD1, cannot be confirmed without DNA. Germline assignment: CDR1 DFQATT and CDR2 SNEGSKA (reference sequence). The CDR3 loop spans 16 amino acids. This CDR3 is CSARGNYRGRGTEAFF.

V usage is TRBV4-3 and J usage is TRBJ1-2; TCRdb lists TRBD1, though no DNA is available to test this call. This CDR3 is 15 amino acids long. Germline V CDR1 and CDR2: LGHNA, YSLEER. The CDR3 is CASSQAPGGRYGYTF.